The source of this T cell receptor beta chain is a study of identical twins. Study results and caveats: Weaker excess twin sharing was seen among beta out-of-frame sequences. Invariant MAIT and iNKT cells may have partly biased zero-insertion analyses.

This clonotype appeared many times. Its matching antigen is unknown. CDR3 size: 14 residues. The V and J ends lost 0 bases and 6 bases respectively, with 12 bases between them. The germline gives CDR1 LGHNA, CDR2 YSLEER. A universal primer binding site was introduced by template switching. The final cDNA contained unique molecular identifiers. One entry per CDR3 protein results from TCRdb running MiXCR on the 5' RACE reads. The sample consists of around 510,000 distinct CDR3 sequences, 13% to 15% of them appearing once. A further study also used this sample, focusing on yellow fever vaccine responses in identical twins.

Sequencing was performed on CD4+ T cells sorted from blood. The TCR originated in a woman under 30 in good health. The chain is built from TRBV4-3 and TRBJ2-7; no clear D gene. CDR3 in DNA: TGCGCCAGCAGCCAAGATAGGGCCAGTCTCGAGCAGTACTTC. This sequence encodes CASSQDRASLEQYF.